This TCR beta chain came from a study of CD8+ T cells in alopecia areata. RNA was isolated and reverse transcribed to cDNA, the sequencing template. Repertoires were generated with immunoSEQ multiplex PCR, while TCRdb's copy carries only in-frame clones and drops some. The sample lists 160,000 or so clones, under 70% occurring once. The ends were cut back, 4 bases at V and 2 bases at J, with 12 bases in the middle. Germline assignment: CDR1 SGHRS and CDR2 YFSETQ. The CDR3 has 14 residues. The treatment is: oral pan-JAK inhibitor, 5-10 mg twice daily. The TCR comes from a human donor with alopecia areata. This specimen was CD4+ T cells sorted from blood, taken at week 4, from a patient treated with tofacitinib. The V call is TRBV5-1, the J call TRBJ1-2; D remains unclear. CDR3 coding DNA: TGCGCCAGCAGCGGCCTTGCTGGGAACTATGGCTACACCTTC. This sequence encodes CASSGLAGNYGYTF.